The 29 T cell receptor beta chains below were found in one sample sequenced in a study of cytomegalovirus exposure and HLA in healthy donors (dated 2017 in TCRdb). Preparation of the library involved the immunoSEQ multiplex PCR assay. A mixture of 60 forward primers for TCR Vbeta segments and 13 reverse primers for TCR Jbeta segments was used in the multiplex PCR. TCRdb retrieved this table from immuneACCESS and kept in-frame rearrangements only. Not all clones are present; in checked studies, unresolved V genes account for under half, and no reason is known for the remainder. This sample holds roughly 150,000 clones; about two thirds were observed only once. Together, the top ten hold 2.1% of the sample. The sequenced sample consisted of PBMCs. The receptors derive from a woman aged 55-69 years in good health and CMV-seropositive.

This chain links TRBV7-9 with TRBJ2-7; TRBD2 matches at 7 bases. CDR3 length: 15 residues. Germline values: CDR1 SEHNR, CDR2 FQNEAQ (reference sequence). Unmatched junction bases numbered 9, after V lost 2 bases and J lost 5 bases. The CDR3 coding sequence is TGTGCCAGCAGCTTATTACTCAGTCGGGGGGACGAGCAGTACTTC. Protein sequence: CASSLLLSRGDEQYF.

The gene calls are TRBV18 and TRBJ1-5; a weak D match, TRBD1 (5 bases). V was trimmed by 4 bases and J by 3 bases, leaving 10 bases between them. CDR1 KGHSH and CDR2 LQKENI come from the germline V gene. This CDR3 region has 14 residues. Here the CDR3 reads CASSLDRTNQPQHF. The CDR3 DNA follows: TGTGCCAGCTCACTTGACAGAACCAATCAGCCCCAGCATTTT.

The V call is TRBV4-1, the J call TRBJ1-3; D uncertain. Germline CDR1 and CDR2: MGHRA and YSYEKL. Trimming left V 0 bases short and J 7 bases short, with 13 bases between. This CDR3 has 15 residues. In nucleotides, the CDR3 is TGCGCCAGCAGCCAAGAACCGGAGAGGAGGAACACCATATATTTT. As protein: CASSQEPERRNTIYF.

On this clone itself: This specimen includes other DNA sequences encoding the same CDR3. The chain combines TRBV5-1 with TRBJ1-4; 7 nucleotides match TRBD1. The CDR3 has 14 residues. Germline loops: CDR1 SGHRS, CDR2 YFSETQ. V lost 0 bases, J lost 4 bases, and 0 bases stayed unmatched. CDR3 DNA sequence: TGCGCCAGCAGCTTGGGACAGGGTAATGAAAAACTGTTTTTT. This codes for CASSLGQGNEKLFF.

This chain connects TRBV6-5 to TRBJ1-1; 11 nucleotides align to TRBD1. After removal of 2 bases from V and 3 bases from J, the junction contained 5 bases not matched to a gene. Germline V gene lookup returns CDR1 MNHEY and CDR2 SVGAGI. This CDR3 is built from 16 residues. The CDR3 sequence: CASSYRGTGGYTEAFF. The CDR3 region has the DNA TGTGCCAGCAGTTACAGAGGGACAGGGGGGTACACTGAAGCTTTCTTT.

The V and J genes are TRBV5-1 and TRBJ1-4; maybe TRBD1 (5 bases). The V and J ends lost 4 bases and 8 bases respectively, with 18 bases between them. The CDR3 is made up of 15 amino acids. CDR1 is SGHRS, CDR2 YFSETQ, per germline. DNA for the CDR3: TGCGCCAGCAGCCAGGCCGGCAGGGAAGACGAAAAACTGTTTTTT. Encoded protein: CASSQAGREDEKLFF.

This chain links TRBV18 with TRBJ1-1, with a weak D call TRBD1 (5 bases). The CDR3 has 14 residues. The ends were cut back, 3 bases at V and 1 base at J, with 9 bases in the middle. From germline, CDR1 is KGHSH and CDR2 LQKENI. CDR3 in DNA: TGTGCCAGCTCACCCCTGGGGGGGAACACTGAAGCTTTCTTT. It translates to CASSPLGGNTEAFF.

This clone was detected only once. This CDR3 is CASSTVAGQGGTEAFF. In DNA form, the CDR3 reads TGTGCCAGCAGCACAGTGGCCGGACAGGGAGGTACTGAAGCTTTCTTT. The chain uses TRBV14 and TRBJ1-1, with 8 bases lining up with TRBD1. Germline-derived CDR1 and CDR2 are SGHDN and FVKESK. This CDR3 spans 16 amino acids. The V segment lost 5 bases and the J segment 5 bases; nucleotides outside the gene matches: 13. The full variable domain, its missing parts supplied by reference TRBV14 and TRBJ1-1, is EAGVTQFPSHSVIEKGQTVTLRCDPISGHDNLYWYRRVMGKEIKFLLHFVKESKQDESGMPNNRFLAERTGGTYSTLKVQPAELEDSGVYFCASSTVAGQGGTEAFFGQGTRLTVV.

The chain is built from TRBV7-9 and TRBJ2-7; 11 bases align to TRBD2. V dropped 4 bases and J dropped 1; count of bases not matched to a gene: 9. This CDR3 has 17 amino acids. Per the germline V gene, CDR1 is SEHNR and CDR2 is FQNEAQ (reference sequence). The CDR3 DNA reads TGTGCCAGCAGCTGCCGACTAGCGGGAATTACTTCCTACGAGCAGTACTTC. Translated, it gives CASSCRLAGITSYEQYF. Filled out from reference TRBV7-9 and TRBJ2-7, the complete variable domain reads DTGVSQNPRHKITKRGQNVTFRCDPISEHNRLYWYRQTLGQGPEFLTYFQNEAQLEKSRLLSDRFSAERPKGSFSTLEIQRTEQGDSAMYLCASSCRLAGITSYEQYFGPGTRLTVT.

The V and J genes are TRBV5-6 and TRBJ1-4; 7 positions agree with TRBD1. CDR1 is SGHDT, CDR2 YYEEEE, per germline. The CDR3 totals 16 residues. The junction had 10 bases not matched to a gene; V was cut back by 4 bases and J by 4 bases. CDR3 amino acids: CASSHRRDSNNEKLFF. DNA of the CDR3: TGTGCCAGCAGCCACCGGAGGGACAGCAATAATGAAAAACTGTTTTTT.

This clone has a handful of counts. The junction does not match germline at one end; this may be a read error. The chain combines TRBV4-1 with TRBJ1-1; D is unclear. This CDR3 is 13 amino acids long. CDR1 is MGHRA, CDR2 YSYEKL, per germline. CDR3 loop: CASSQDRVTGAFF. As DNA, the CDR3 is TGCGCCAGCAGCCAAGATCGGGTCACTGGAGCTTTCTTT.

In DNA, the CDR3 is TGTGCCAGCAGCCGTGGACAGGGGTACAATGAGCAGTTCTTC. Protein product: CASSRGQGYNEQFF. This sequence joins TRBV5-4 and TRBJ2-1; 9 bases are a match to TRBD1. The CDR3 consists of 14 residues. The germline V gene has CDR1 SGHNT and CDR2 YYREEE (reference sequence). The ends lost 4 bases at V and 4 bases at J; junction bases unmatched: 3.

The chain has TRBV6-6 and TRBJ1-1; TRBD1 matches 8 bases. V dropped 6 bases and J dropped 12; count of bases not matched to a gene: 9. The germline V gene has CDR1 MNHNY and CDR2 SVGAGI (reference sequence). The CDR3 runs 12 residues. The DNA of the CDR3 is TGTGCCAGCAGGGGACCGACAGGGGCAACTTTCTTT. It specifies CASRGPTGATFF.

This chain connects TRBV7-9 to TRBJ1-1; D is possibly TRBD1 (5 bases). This CDR3 spans 13 amino acids. CDR1 SEHNR and CDR2 FQNEAQ come from the germline V gene (reference sequence). Between the trimmed V and J ends, which lost 5 bases and 1 base, there was a span of 8 bases. For the CDR3, the DNA is TGTGCCAGCAGCATTCAGGGGAACACTGAAGCTTTCTTT. It codes for CASSIQGNTEAFF.

The rearrangement joins TRBV28 to TRBJ2-3; 11 bases match TRBD2. This CDR3 spans 14 amino acids. Germline CDR1 MDHEN, CDR2 SYDVKM. The junction had 6 bases not matched to a gene; V was cut back by 9 bases and J by 4 bases. The DNA for the CDR3 is TGTGCCAGTATGACTAGCGGGGAAGCAGATACGCAGTATTTT. It encodes CASMTSGEADTQYF.

The chain has TRBV6-1 and TRBJ1-5, with D possibly matching TRBD1 (6 bases). The germline CDR1 and CDR2 sequences are MNHNS and SASEGT. Trimming stripped 9 bases from V and 0 bases from J, with 12 bases between. This CDR3 is built from 14 residues. The DNA of the CDR3 is TGTGCCAGTGCGGACAGATATAGCAATCAGCCCCAGCATTTT. Translated: CASADRYSNQPQHF.

This clone was recorded once. The chain uses TRBV2 and TRBJ1-3; 8 bases are shared with TRBD1. This CDR3 has 16 amino acids. The germline V gene encodes CDR1 SNHLY and CDR2 FYNNEI. V shed 3 bases and J 4 bases; nucleotides not matched to a gene: 8. In DNA, the CDR3 is TGTGCCAGCAGTGACGGCAGGGGGCTTACCGGAAACACCATATATTTT. Translated, it gives CASSDGRGLTGNTIYF.

The V and J genes are TRBV19 and TRBJ2-7; D ambiguous. Trimming shortened V by 5 bases and J by 0 bases, and 11 bases separated the two germline ends. Germline CDR1 LNHDA, CDR2 SQIVND (reference sequence). This CDR3 region has 14 residues. This chain's CDR3 is CASSLQLHSYEQYF. In nucleotides, the CDR3 is TGTGCCAGTAGTCTTCAATTACACTCCTACGAGCAGTACTTC.

This clone was seen only once. The CDR3 region is CASSLVSGRETQYF. The CDR3, as DNA: TGTGCCAGCAGCTTAGTAAGCGGGAGAGAGACCCAGTACTTC. This chain joins TRBV7-8 and TRBJ2-5; 8 bases fit TRBD2. This CDR3 spans 14 amino acids. V was clipped by 1 base and J by 4 bases; unmatched bases: 2. Germline-derived CDR1 and CDR2 are SGHVS and FQNEAQ.

The V call is TRBV27, the J call TRBJ2-7, with TRBD1 matching over 9 bases. The junction had 7 bases not matched to a gene; V was cut back by 6 bases and J by 4 bases. The CDR3 runs to 14 residues. Germline CDR1 reads MNHEY; CDR2 reads SMNVEV (reference sequence). The CDR3 protein is CASRATGGLYEQYF. The DNA of the CDR3 is TGTGCCAGCAGGGCGACAGGGGGTCTGTACGAGCAGTACTTC.

As regards this clone: The junction shows a germline mismatch at one end, possibly a read error. V usage is TRBV7-7 and J usage is TRBJ2-5, with TRBD2 identical over 11 bases. Germline CDR1 and CDR2: SSHAT and FNYEAQ (reference sequence). The CDR3 contains 16 residues. The CDR3: CASSPPPTSGRETQYF. The CDR3 nucleotides are TGTGCTAGCAGCCCACCACCCACTAGCGGGAGAGAGACCCAGTACTTC.

In its sample, this clone was seen a few times. The chain uses TRBV19 and TRBJ1-5; 9 bases agree with TRBD1. Per germline, CDR1 LNHDA and CDR2 SQIVND (reference sequence). The ends lost 8 bases at V and 6 bases at J; junction bases unmatched: 5. This CDR3 has 13 amino acids. For the CDR3, the DNA is TGTGCCAGTTCGGACAGGGGTGCTCAGCCCCAGCATTTT. It codes for CASSDRGAQPQHF.

Only a few counts were recorded for this clone. Within the sample, other DNA sequences also encode this same CDR3. The chain couples TRBV6-5 to TRBJ1-1; no clear D gene. This CDR3 comprises 13 residues. Germline V gene data show CDR1 as MNHEY and CDR2 as SVGAGI. The germline V and J ends were trimmed by 9 bases and 0 bases, with 11 bases remaining between them. Written as DNA, the CDR3 is TGTGCCAGTTCAAGAGGTATGAACACTGAAGCTTTCTTT. The encoded protein is CASSRGMNTEAFF.

The chain has TRBV5-4 and TRBJ2-7; 10 nucleotides line up with TRBD2. The trim removed 2 bases at V and 3 bases at J, leaving 5 bases unmatched. This CDR3 is 15 amino acids long. CDR1 and CDR2 from the germline V gene are SGHNT and YYREEE (reference sequence). CDR3 nucleotide sequence: TGTGCCAGCAGCTTCACAGCGGGAGGGGGCTACGAGCAGTACTTC. Encoded protein: CASSFTAGGGYEQYF. The variable domain in full, completed from reference TRBV5-4 and TRBJ2-7, reads ETGVTQSPTHLIKTRGQQVTLRCSSQSGHNTVSWYQQALGQGPQFIFQYYREEENGRGNFPPRFSGLQFPNYSSELNVNALELDDSALYLCASSFTAGGGYEQYFGPGTRLTVT.

For the CDR3, the DNA is TGTGCCAGCAGTCCCCCTATCGAGACCCAGTACTTC. Translated, it gives CASSPPIETQYF. V usage is TRBV28 and J usage is TRBJ2-5; D is ambiguous. V lost 5 bases, J lost 5 bases, and 9 bases lay in between. The CDR3 is made up of 12 amino acids. The V gene's germline CDR1 is MDHEN and CDR2 SYDVKM.

V gene TRBV29-1 combines with J gene TRBJ2-7; TRBD1 aligns across 9 bases. Per germline, CDR1 SQVTM and CDR2 ANQGSEA. CDR3 size: 13 residues. With V trimmed by 2 bases and J by 6 bases, 5 bases remained unmatched. The CDR3 loop is CSVESGQGSEQYF. The CDR3 coding sequence is TGCAGCGTTGAATCTGGACAGGGGAGCGAGCAGTACTTC.

The chain couples TRBV28 to TRBJ2-7; weak D call: TRBD2 (6 bases). The CDR3 consists of 15 residues. Germline values: CDR1 MDHEN, CDR2 SYDVKM. Trimming shortened V by 6 bases and J by 1 base, and 16 bases separated the two germline ends. DNA for the CDR3: TGTGCCAGCAGCACCGGGACTCTAGGGTCCTACGAGCAGTACTTC. Its protein product is CASSTGTLGSYEQYF.

This clone was observed a few times. The chain employs TRBV6-6 and TRBJ2-3, with 9 positions matching TRBD2. Trimming cost V 6 bases and J 2 bases; bases outside gene matches: 6. The CDR3 spans 15 residues. Germline-derived CDR1 and CDR2 are MNHNY and SVGAGI (reference sequence). CDR3 in DNA: TGTGCCAGCAGCGAACCGGGACTAGCCACAGATACGCAGTATTTT. Translation: CASSEPGLATDTQYF.

CDR3 region: CASSLDRGGTEAFF. The CDR3 DNA is TGCGCCAGCAGCTTGGACAGGGGCGGCACTGAAGCTTTCTTT. The V call is TRBV5-1, the J call TRBJ1-1; 7 nucleotides match TRBD1. J gave up 4 bases and V 0 bases, and 3 bases lay outside the gene matches. Germline V gives CDR1 SGHRS, CDR2 YFSETQ. This CDR3 is built from 14 residues.